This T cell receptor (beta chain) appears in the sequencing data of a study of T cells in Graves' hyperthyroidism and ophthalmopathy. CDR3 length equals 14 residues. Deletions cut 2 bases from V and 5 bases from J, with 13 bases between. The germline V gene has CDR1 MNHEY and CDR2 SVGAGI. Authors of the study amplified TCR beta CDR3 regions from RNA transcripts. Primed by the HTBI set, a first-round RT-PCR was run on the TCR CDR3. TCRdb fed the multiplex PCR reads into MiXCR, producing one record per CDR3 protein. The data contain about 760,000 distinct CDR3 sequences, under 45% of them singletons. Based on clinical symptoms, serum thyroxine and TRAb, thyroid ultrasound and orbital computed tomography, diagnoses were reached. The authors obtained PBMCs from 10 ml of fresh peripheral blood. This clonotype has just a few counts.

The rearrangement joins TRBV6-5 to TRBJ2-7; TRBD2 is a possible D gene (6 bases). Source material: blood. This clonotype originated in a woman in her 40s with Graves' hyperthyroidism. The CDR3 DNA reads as TGTGCCAGCAGTTACGCGACTAGGAGTGACGAGCAGTACTTC. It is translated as CASSYATRSDEQYF.